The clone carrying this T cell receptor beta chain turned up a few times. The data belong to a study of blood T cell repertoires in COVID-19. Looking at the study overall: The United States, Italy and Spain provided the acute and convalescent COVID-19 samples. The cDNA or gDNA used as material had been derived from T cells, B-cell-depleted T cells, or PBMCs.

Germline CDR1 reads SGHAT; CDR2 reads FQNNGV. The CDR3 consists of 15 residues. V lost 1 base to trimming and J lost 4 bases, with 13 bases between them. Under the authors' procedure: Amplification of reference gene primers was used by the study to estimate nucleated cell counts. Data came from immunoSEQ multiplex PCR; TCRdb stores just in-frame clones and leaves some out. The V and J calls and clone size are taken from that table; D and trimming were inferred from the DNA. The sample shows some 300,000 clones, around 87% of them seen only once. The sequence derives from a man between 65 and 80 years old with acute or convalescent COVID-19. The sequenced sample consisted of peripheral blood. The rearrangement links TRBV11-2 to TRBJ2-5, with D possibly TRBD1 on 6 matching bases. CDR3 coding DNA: TGTGCCAGCAGCTTAGGGGGCAGGGGCGGAGAGACCCAGTACTTC. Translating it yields CASSLGGRGGETQYF.